This T cell receptor (beta chain) was recorded in a study of T-cell reconstitution after alpha-beta-depleted transplantation in children. For TCRbeta, the library was prepared with unique molecular identifiers. MiXCR, applied by TCRdb to the PCR reads, yields one record per CDR3 protein. The data contain about 540,000 distinct CDR3 sequences, about a sixth of them singletons. Trimming cost V 0 bases and J 0 bases, with 11 bases left between them. The germline V gene encodes CDR1 KGHSH and CDR2 LQKENI. This CDR3 spans 16 amino acids. This TCR derives from a human donor who donated a stem cell graft to a child with acute lymphoblastic leukemia. The specimen was PBMCs from the stem cell graft donor, collected from the stem cell graft. The rearrangement links TRBV18 to TRBJ1-2, with no clear D. This chain's CDR3 is CASSPPRLPSNYGYTF. The CDR3 nucleotides read TGTGCCAGCTCACCACCACGGCTACCTTCTAACTATGGCTACACCTTC.